These T cell receptor beta chains were read from a single sample in a study of blood T cell repertoires in COVID-19. The repertoire was sequenced with immunoSEQ multiplex PCR; TCRdb's copy has only in-frame clones and lacks some. The table shows roughly 180,000 clones, with approximately 86% occurring only once. The source material was peripheral blood. These receptors came from a man aged 18 to 30 with acute or convalescent COVID-19. Both conserved end residues are part of each CDR3. D genes are given only for firm matches. Clone size appears in some rows only: once, few, many, or a class for an expanded clone.

v_gene	j_gene	abundance	d_gene	CDR3aa	CDR3nt
TRBV30	TRBJ1-2	-	-	CAWSVSQGRLSYTF	TGTGCCTGGAGTGTAAGCCAGGGAAGGTTGAGCTACACCTTC
TRBV10-2	TRBJ2-2	-	-	CASTANTGELFF	TGCGCCAGCACCGCGAACACCGGGGAGCTGTTTTTT
TRBV7-9	TRBJ2-5	-	-	CASSFQRGQGSQETQYF	TGTGCCAGCAGCTTCCAACGAGGCCAGGGGTCCCAAGAGACCCAGTACTTC
TRBV5-1	TRBJ2-1	-	TRBD2	CASSLELAVNEQFF	TGCGCCAGCAGCTTGGAACTAGCGGTGAATGAGCAGTTCTTC
TRBV6-2/TRBV6-3	TRBJ1-1	-	-	CASSYGTPNTEAFF	TGTGCCAGCAGTTACGGGACACCAAACACTGAAGCTTTCTTT
TRBV15	TRBJ1-3	few	TRBD1	CATSRVETGSGNTIYF	TGTGCCACCAGCAGAGTTGAGACAGGGTCTGGAAACACCATATATTTT
TRBV2	TRBJ1-5	once	-	CASSDRDLNQPQHF	TGTGCCAGCAGTGATCGCGACTTAAATCAGCCCCAGCATTTT
TRBV9	TRBJ2-1	-	TRBD2	CASSVGGLAGALSYNEQFF	TGTGCCAGCAGCGTAGGGGGACTAGCGGGGGCCCTCTCCTACAATGAGCAGTTCTTC
TRBV18	TRBJ2-1	-	TRBD2	CASSPPGLAGGPYNEQFF	TGTGCCAGCTCACCACCGGGACTAGCGGGGGGCCCCTACAATGAGCAGTTCTTC
TRBV7-8	TRBJ1-6	few	TRBD1	CASSSQPTGDNSPLHF	TGTGCCAGCAGCTCTCAACCGACAGGGGATAATTCACCCCTCCACTTT
TRBV29-1	TRBJ1-2	once	TRBD1	CSVKGSGTGNYGYTF	TGCAGCGTCAAGGGTTCCGGGACAGGCAACTATGGCTACACCTTC
TRBV9	TRBJ1-2	-	-	CASSLGLQGGYTF	TGTGCCAGCAGCCTCGGCCTGCAGGGCGGCTACACCTTC
TRBV5-1	TRBJ2-1	-	-	CASSLESGSYNEQFF	TGCGCCAGCAGCTTGGAAAGCGGATCCTACAATGAGCAGTTCTTC
TRBV11-2	TRBJ2-7	-	TRBD1	CASSRGQGTYEQYF	TGTGCCAGCAGCCGCGGACAGGGGACCTACGAGCAGTACTTC
TRBV2	TRBJ2-6	-	TRBD1	CASSPQGAEGANVLTF	TGTGCCAGCAGTCCCCAGGGGGCAGAAGGGGCCAACGTCCTGACTTTC
TRBV7-8	TRBJ2-3	-	TRBD2	CASSHGASGGAADTQYF	TGTGCCAGCAGTCATGGGGCTAGCGGGGGGGCAGCAGATACGCAGTATTTT
TRBV18	TRBJ1-4	-	-	CASSPPGTRNEKLFF	TGTGCCAGCTCACCCCCTGGGACTAGAAATGAAAAACTGTTTTTT
TRBV6-4	TRBJ2-3	-	TRBD2	CASSVSGGADTQYF	TGTGCCAGCAGTGTTAGCGGGGGGGCAGATACGCAGTATTTT
TRBV4-1	TRBJ1-3	-	-	CASSQVGGTGNTIYF	TGCGCCAGCAGCCAAGTTGGGGGCACGGGAAACACCATATATTTT
TRBV7-6	TRBJ2-7	few	TRBD1	CASSPGQGGNEQYF	TGTGCCAGCAGCCCCGGACAGGGGGGCAACGAGCAGTACTTC
TRBV5-4	TRBJ2-1	-	TRBD2	CASSSGLAGGRGEQFF	TGTGCCAGCAGCTCTGGACTAGCGGGGGGGCGTGGTGAGCAGTTCTTC
TRBV24-1	TRBJ2-2	-	-	CATSDFTGIGELFF	TGTGCCACCAGTGATTTTACAGGAATCGGGGAGCTGTTTTTT
TRBV19	TRBJ1-3	once	-	CASSGGYRSGNTIYF	TGTGCCAGTAGTGGAGGCTACCGCTCCGGAAACACCATATATTTT
TRBV6-1	TRBJ2-3	few	TRBD1	CASSEGTGPDTQYF	TGTGCCAGCAGTGAAGGGACAGGGCCAGATACGCAGTATTTT
TRBV11-2	TRBJ2-2	once	-	CASSKDRRNTGELFF	TGTGCCAGCAGCAAAGACAGAAGGAACACCGGGGAGCTGTTTTTT
TRBV12-5	TRBJ1-1	-	-	CASGLGGVVNTEAFF	TGTGCTAGTGGTTTGGGGGGGGTAGTGAACACTGAAGCTTTCTTT
TRBV12-3/TRBV12-4	TRBJ2-5	once	TRBD1	CASSFAGGETQYF	TGTGCCAGCAGTTTCGCAGGGGGAGAGACCCAGTACTTC
TRBV9	TRBJ2-2	-	TRBD1	CASSETGVGTGELFF	TGTGCCAGCAGCGAAACAGGGGTGGGAACCGGGGAGCTGTTTTTT
TRBV27	TRBJ1-6	-	TRBD1	CASSPGTGFSPLHF	TGTGCCAGCAGTCCCGGGACAGGGTTTTCACCCCTCCACTTT
TRBV7-8	TRBJ2-7	-	TRBD1	CASSPRGGQGSYEQYF	TGTGCCAGCAGCCCCCGAGGGGGACAGGGCTCCTACGAGCAGTACTTC
TRBV7-3	TRBJ2-1	-	TRBD2	CASSLELAGGLYNEQFF	TGTGCCAGCAGCTTAGAACTAGCGGGGGGGCTCTACAATGAGCAGTTCTTC
TRBV7-2	TRBJ2-3	-	-	CASSLNAISTDTQYF	TGTGCCAGCAGCTTAAACGCGATCAGCACAGATACGCAGTATTTT
TRBV7-8	TRBJ1-2	-	TRBD1	CASSFTRDRVDYGYTF	TGTGCCAGCAGCTTCACCCGGGACAGGGTAGACTATGGCTACACCTTC
TRBV9	TRBJ2-5	-	TRBD2	CASSSRTSGVETQYF	TGTGCCAGCAGCTCGAGGACTAGCGGGGTGGAGACCCAGTACTTC
TRBV6-5	TRBJ2-7	-	TRBD1	CASRPLSGGWYEQYF	TGTGCCAGCAGACCCCTTTCAGGGGGTTGGTACGAGCAGTACTTC
TRBV27	TRBJ2-5	-	-	CASSLGTNQETQYF	TGTGCCAGCAGTTTGGGGACAAACCAAGAGACCCAGTACTTC
TRBV30	TRBJ1-3	-	TRBD1	CAGTGSGNTIYF	TGTGCCGGGACAGGGTCTGGAAACACCATATATTTT
TRBV6-5	TRBJ2-3	-	-	CASSSFTGTQYF	TGTGCCAGCAGTTCTTTCACTGGTACGCAGTATTTT
TRBV30	TRBJ2-1	-	-	CAWTGGWEQFF	TGTGCCTGGACCGGCGGTTGGGAGCAGTTCTTC
TRBV5-4	TRBJ1-2	once	-	CASSLDRVGYGYTF	TGTGCCAGCAGCTTGGACAGGGTCGGCTATGGCTACACCTTC
TRBV3-1/TRBV3-2	TRBJ2-7	once	-	CASSQGAIYEQYF	TGTGCCAGCAGCCAGGGGGCTATCTACGAGCAGTACTTC
TRBV5-3	TRBJ2-7	-	-	CARSLSAGVFGHQVDEQYF	TGTGCCAGAAGCTTGTCGGCCGGGGTGTTCGGGCACCAGGTTGACGAGCAGTACTTC
TRBV18	TRBJ1-5	-	TRBD1	CASSQGQGGQPQHF	TGTGCCAGCTCCCAAGGACAGGGTGGGCAGCCCCAGCATTTT
TRBV7-9	TRBJ2-5	-	-	CASSLNAGEETQYF	TGTGCCAGCAGCTTAAATGCCGGGGAGGAGACCCAGTACTTC
TRBV9	TRBJ2-5	-	-	CASSPPGHPQETQYF	TGTGCCAGCAGCCCCCCGGGACACCCTCAAGAGACCCAGTACTTC
TRBV6-1	TRBJ1-3	-	-	CASSDGVSGNTIYF	TGTGCCAGCAGTGACGGAGTCTCTGGAAACACCATATATTTT
TRBV10-3	TRBJ2-7	-	TRBD1	CAISEPTGVPYEQYF	TGTGCCATCAGTGAGCCTACAGGGGTACCCTACGAGCAGTACTTC
TRBV30	TRBJ2-7	once	-	CAWSVLSPTEQYF	TGTGCCTGGAGTGTATTGTCCCCTACCGAGCAGTACTTC
TRBV7-9	TRBJ1-1	-	-	CASSLQDNEAFF	TGTGCCAGCAGCTTACAGGATAACGAAGCTTTCTTT
TRBV6-6	TRBJ2-1	-	-	CASTLGVSDEQFF	TGTGCCAGCACCCTCGGGGTTTCGGATGAGCAGTTCTTC
TRBV30	TRBJ2-2	-	TRBD2	CAWSSIAGAGELFF	TGTGCCTGGAGTTCCATAGCGGGGGCCGGGGAGCTGTTTTTT
TRBV19	TRBJ2-2	-	-	CASSMGRGTGELFF	TGTGCCAGTAGTATGGGCAGGGGTACCGGGGAGCTGTTTTTT
TRBV6-6	TRBJ1-2	-	-	CASVPADHSRPYGYTF	TGTGCCAGCGTCCCCGCGGATCATTCCCGTCCCTATGGCTACACCTTC